This TCR beta chain came from a study of Ad26.COV2.S vaccination and SARS-CoV-2 variants (dated by TCRdb to about 2021). As for the study more broadly: Vaccine-arm donors were drawn from COV1001, a multicentre, randomized, double-blind, placebo-controlled phase I-IIa trial of Ad26.COV2.S in healthy adults. Participants in the trial were split at random into five groups of five each, receiving low-dose or high-dose Ad26.COV2.S once or twice, or else placebo on both occasions. Dosing of Ad26.COV2.S was intramuscular, at either 5x10^10 or 1x10^11 viral particles, delivered as one shot or as two shots spaced 56 days apart. Sequencing of the TCRbeta repertoire served to evaluate the specificity and breadth of SARS-CoV-2-reactive T cell receptors following Ad26.COV2.S vaccination. Investigators did not know the trial group allocation while performing experiments and assessing outcomes. A total of approximately 30 samples were included in the TCR-sequenced set, comprising around 19 Ad26.COV2.S vaccine recipients, 5 placebo recipients and 8 SARS-CoV-2 convalescent individuals. General findings and caveats noted by the study authors: Higher spike-specific TCR breadth was observed in Ad26.COV2.S recipients than in placebo recipients (P = 0.0014). Non-spike TCR breadth was comparable between vaccine and placebo recipients, consistent with the vaccine containing only spike. Substantial breadth of spike-specific CD8+ and CD4+ T cell responses was reported after vaccination. According to the authors, total T cell responses may have been underestimated by the TCR breadth and depth analyses. The study was not powered to compare responses between vaccine doses or regimens.

To note about this clone: It lacks a known antigen. Qualities for individual bases were not recorded, and no much larger clone is one base off.

Reading the germline V gene gives CDR1 SGHRS and CDR2 YFSETQ. Trimming at the junction amounts to 0 bases on V and 4 bases on J, and the germline ends lie 14 bases apart. Spanning cysteine to phenylalanine, the CDR3 consists of 16 amino acids. Only CDR3 DNA is held: 48 bases, read in frame from base 1. TCRbeta CDR3 regions were sequenced with the immunoSEQ Assay. After extraction, genomic DNA underwent amplification by bias-controlled multiplex PCR, followed by high-throughput sequencing. Processing in the source paper ran as follows. Collapsing and filtering of sequences were performed to quantify the absolute abundance of each unique TCRbeta CDR3 region. T cell fraction was estimated by normalizing TCRbeta template counts to usable DNA, with usable DNA measured through amplification of reference genes found in all nucleated cells. Repertoire TCRs were annotated as SARS-CoV-2-specific when V gene, CDR3 amino acid sequence and J gene were exactly matched to a known reactive TCR set. MIRA supplied the reference SARS-CoV-2 TCR set, which was filtered for enrichment in COVID-19-positive ImmuneCODE repertoires so that public or cross-reactive TCRs were removed. Using the MIRA antigens, annotated TCRs were further analysed by specific ORF or by position within an ORF. Breadth was defined as the number of annotated unique rearrangements divided by the total number of unique productive rearrangements, and depth was defined as the summed frequency of the annotated unique rearrangements. Two-sided Wilcoxon rank-sum tests were used to compare TCR breadth between groups. The table was pulled from immuneACCESS by TCRdb, which kept in-frame rearrangements only. Such tables lose some clones; where checked, under half of the loss comes from unresolved V genes, and the rest has no known cause. That table furnishes V, J and clone size, whereas the DNA furnished D and trimming. The table for this sample lists hundreds of thousands of clones; nearly 90% of them were counted only once. The top ten clones comprise over 2% of the sample.

In light of the paper, this sample's treatment or condition label describes: over 15 received Ad26.COV2.S at low or high dose, single or two shots; several received placebo; per-sample allocation not given. Repertoires of vaccine and placebo recipients were sequenced from samples collected on day 63 after the first injection. In Cohort 1b, about 27 adults aged 18-55 years were enrolled at a single site in Boston, USA, between 29 July and 7 August 2020. As a vaccine, Ad26.COV2.S was a replication-incompetent adenovirus type 26 vector that expressed a prefusion-stabilized SARS-CoV-2 spike protein derived from the original Wuhan strain.

Here the sequenced sample was peripheral blood, taken in a trial of Ad26.COV2.S vaccine versus placebo. This sequence uses TRBV5-1 and TRBJ1-3; TRBD1 is possibly the D segment (6 matching bases). This clonotype originated in a person aged 18-65 years who received the Ad26.COV2.S COVID-19 vaccine or a placebo. The CDR3 reads as follows: CASSLETYRAGNTIYF. The nucleotides read TGCGCCAGCAGCTTGGAAACTTACAGGGCCGGAAACACCATATATTTT.